A single sample gave rise to the 32 T cell receptor beta chains below, sequenced in a study of CD8 T cells in Susac syndrome. RNA in amounts of about 0.5 to 1 ug was reverse transcribed with random hexamers. MiXCR was run by TCRdb on the immunoSEQ multiplex PCR reads, yielding one entry per CDR3 protein. The table has 190,000 or so distinct CDR3 sequences, about 96% seen once. Sequencing was carried out using CD4+ T cells from PBMCs. Receptors originate from a human donor with multiple sclerosis.

The table lists this clonotype with a count of one. The V gene is TRBV2, the J gene TRBJ2-2; D uncertain. CDR3 length: 15 residues. V was shortened by 4 bases and J by 0 bases, with 9 bases between the two germline ends. Germline CDR1 SNHLY, CDR2 FYNNEI. CDR3 loop: CASSVPYSNTGELFF. The CDR3 DNA sequence: TGTGCCAGCAGTGTCCCCTACTCGAACACCGGGGAGCTGTTTTTT.

V usage is TRBV29-1 and J usage is TRBJ1-2; tentative D call: TRBD1 (6 bases). Germline V gives CDR1 SQVTM, CDR2 ANQGSEA. Between the trimmed V and J ends, which lost 6 bases and 3 bases, there was a span of 14 bases. The CDR3 covers 13 residues. For the CDR3, the DNA is TGCAGCGTCGGGTTACAGGGCTACTATGGCTACACCTTC. This translates into CSVGLQGYYGYTF. The complete variable domain, with remaining parts taken from reference TRBV29-1 and TRBJ1-2, reads SAVISQKPSRDICQRGTSLTIQCQVDSQVTMMFWYRQQPGQSLTLIATANQGSEATYESGFVIDKFPISRPNLTFSTLTVSNMSPEDSSIYLCSVGLQGYYGYTFGSGTRLTVV.

The V gene is TRBV25-1, the J gene TRBJ2-5; TRBD2 matches 9 bases. Trimming removed 4 bases from V and 2 bases from J; junction bases left unmatched: 8. Germline V lookup: CDR1 MGHDK, CDR2 SYGVNS. This CDR3 has 16 residues. CDR3 sequence (DNA): TGTGCCAGCAGTGTTCTAGCGGGGAGGCCACAAGAGACCCAGTACTTC. It codes for CASSVLAGRPQETQYF.

The CDR3 bases are TGCAGTGCTACTTCCGGGACTAGCGGCTCAGGGGACATTCAGTACTTC. Translated, it gives CSATSGTSGSGDIQYF. The chain joins TRBV20-1 to TRBJ2-4, with 11 bases identical to TRBD2. With V trimmed by 4 bases and J by 8 bases, 13 bases remained unmatched. The V gene's germline CDR1 is DFQATT and CDR2 SNEGSKA (reference sequence). The CDR3 is 16 residues long.

The chain joins TRBV30 to TRBJ1-2, with D maybe TRBD1 (5 bases). The CDR3 is 15 residues long. V was clipped by 4 bases and J by 5 bases, with 20 bases between them. CDR1 and CDR2 from the germline V gene are GTSNPN and SVGIG (reference sequence). In DNA, the CDR3 is TGTGCCTGGAATTCTGGAGGGGCGAGGAGGTATGGCTACACCTTC. As protein: CAWNSGGARRYGYTF.

V and J are TRBV7-2 and TRBJ2-3; 10 bases align to TRBD2. V shed 5 bases and J 4 bases; nucleotides not matched to a gene: 9. The CDR3 is 16 residues long. Germline lookup yields CDR1 SGHTA and CDR2 FQGNSA. CDR3 sequence reads: CASSISGGYSPDTQYF. The CDR3 DNA is TGTGCCAGCAGCATTAGCGGGGGGTATAGTCCAGATACGCAGTATTTT. Full variable domain (remainder filled in from reference TRBV7-2 and TRBJ2-3): GAGVSQSPSNKVTEKGKDVELRCDPISGHTALYWYRQSLGQGLEFLIYFQGNSAPDKSGLPSDRFSAERTGGSVSTLTIQRTQQEDSAVYLCASSISGGYSPDTQYFGPGTRLTVL.

The chain combines TRBV6-1 with TRBJ1-2; tentative D call: TRBD1 (6 bases). The germline V gene has CDR1 MNHNS and CDR2 SASEGT. The CDR3 runs 18 residues. V was clipped by 5 bases and J by 4 bases, with 26 bases between them. DNA for the CDR3: TGTGCCAGCAGTCCAACCGGCCTGGGGCAGGGGAAGACCTATGGCTACACCTTC. It is translated as CASSPTGLGQGKTYGYTF.

V gene TRBV5-4 combines with J gene TRBJ2-7, with D maybe TRBD2 (5 bases). This CDR3 contains 11 residues. Germline V gene sequence: CDR1 SGHNT, CDR2 YYREEE (reference sequence). Deletions cut 0 bases from V and 7 bases from J, with 5 bases between. The CDR3 nucleotides read TGTGCCAGCAGCTTGGGGACTGAGCAGTACTTC. Encoded protein: CASSLGTEQYF.

The chain links TRBV7-3 to TRBJ2-3; the match to TRBD2 covers 12 bases. Germline CDR1 is SGHTA and CDR2 is FQGTGA. V dropped 4 bases and J dropped 5; count of bases not matched to a gene: 10. CDR3 size: 17 residues. Here the CDR3 reads CASSSPDRLAGVDTQYF. As DNA, the CDR3 is TGTGCCAGCAGCTCCCCCGATCGACTAGCGGGAGTAGATACGCAGTATTTT.

The chain is built from TRBV7-9 and TRBJ1-1; 7 bases map to TRBD1. This CDR3 comprises 16 residues. The trim removed 4 bases at V and 0 bases at J, leaving 8 bases unmatched. Germline V gene lookup returns CDR1 SEHNR and CDR2 FQNEAQ (reference sequence). DNA of the CDR3: TGTGCCAGCAGCTCAGAGGGACAGTTTATGAACACTGAAGCTTTCTTT. Translated, it gives CASSSEGQFMNTEAFF. Full variable domain (rest looked up from reference TRBV7-9 and TRBJ1-1): DTGVSQNPRHKITKRGQNVTFRCDPISEHNRLYWYRQTLGQGPEFLTYFQNEAQLEKSRLLSDRFSAERPKGSFSTLEIQRTEQGDSAMYLCASSSEGQFMNTEAFFGQGTRLTVV.

The rearrangement joins TRBV7-9 to TRBJ2-7; unclear D gene. The CDR3 extends over 13 amino acids. The V end lost 5 bases, the J end lost 4 bases, and 12 bases lay between the germline ends. Germline V gene data show CDR1 as SEHNR and CDR2 as FQNEAQ (reference sequence). The CDR3 is CASSASYSYEQYF. The CDR3 DNA is TGTGCCAGCAGCGCTAGTTACAGTTACGAGCAGTACTTC.

This CDR3 is CASSQEGTLHGYTF. For the CDR3, the DNA is TGTGCCAGCAGCCAAGAGGGGACGCTACATGGCTACACCTTC. V usage is TRBV3-1 and J usage is TRBJ1-2; D is possibly TRBD1 (5 bases). The CDR3 consists of 14 residues. In germline, CDR1 is LGHDT, CDR2 YNNKEL (reference sequence). Trimming removed 0 bases at V and 6 bases at J, with 11 bases between.

The rearrangement joins TRBV6-1 to TRBJ1-2, with no clear D. V lost 2 bases to trimming and J lost 2 bases, with 9 bases between them. CDR3 length equals 14 residues. Looked up from germline, CDR1 is MNHNS and CDR2 is SASEGT. The CDR3 protein is CASSEFAANYGYTF. In nucleotides, the CDR3 is TGTGCCAGCAGTGAATTTGCAGCAAACTATGGCTACACCTTC.

CDR3 amino acids: CASLAGGETQYF. In DNA, the CDR3 is TGTGCCAGCCTGGCTGGAGGGGAGACCCAGTACTTC. The chain combines TRBV25-1 with TRBJ2-5; TRBD2 is a possible D gene (6 bases). The V end lost 8 bases, the J end lost 5 bases, and 12 bases lay between the germline ends. Germline loops: CDR1 MGHDK, CDR2 SYGVNS. The CDR3 spans 12 residues.

This clonotype appeared a single time. J is TRBJ2-2 and V is TRBV11-3; TRBD2 matches at 9 bases. From germline, CDR1 is SGHNT and CDR2 YENEEA. The trim removed 5 bases at V and 8 bases at J, leaving 15 bases unmatched. This CDR3 comprises 17 residues. CDR3 sequence: CASSLAGSGGPAGELFF. As DNA, the CDR3 is TGTGCCAGCAGCCTCGCAGGTAGCGGGGGCCCGGCGGGGGAGCTGTTTTTT. Full variable domain (rest looked up from reference TRBV11-3 and TRBJ2-2): EAGVVQSPRYKIIEKKQPVAFWCNPISGHNTLYWYLQNLGQGPELLIRYENEEAVDDSQLPKDRFSAERLKGVDSTLKIQPAELGDSAVYLCASSLAGSGGPAGELFFGEGSRLTVL.

A few counts support this clonotype. This chain joins TRBV4-2 and TRBJ2-7; TRBD2 agrees at 7 bases. Unmatched junction bases numbered 4, after V lost 0 bases and J lost 2 bases. This CDR3 spans 15 amino acids. The germline V gene has CDR1 LGHNA and CDR2 YNFKEQ. CDR3 nucleotides: TGTGCCAGCAGCCAAGAGGCTAGCGGACCCTACGAGCAGTACTTC. This sequence encodes CASSQEASGPYEQYF.

Here the CDR3 reads CASSRLADTEAFF. CDR3 coding DNA: TGTGCCAGCAGCCGCCTCGCCGACACTGAAGCTTTCTTT. This chain connects TRBV14 to TRBJ1-1; D is uncertain. From germline, CDR1 is SGHDN and CDR2 FVKESK. The V end was cut by 4 bases, the J end by 3 bases, with 9 bases between. The CDR3 is 13 amino acids.

V and J are TRBV13 and TRBJ1-6; D remains ambiguous. Germline CDR1 PRHDT, CDR2 FYEKMQ (reference sequence). This CDR3 spans 15 amino acids. Deletions cut 4 bases from V and 7 bases from J, with 14 bases between. CDR3 in amino acids: CASSSPTSGNSPLHF. The CDR3 coding sequence is TGTGCCAGCAGCTCGCCAACAAGCGGGAATTCACCCCTCCACTTT.

The CDR3 region has the DNA TGCAGCGTCTTTGTGGGGGTTCGTGGCTATGGCTACACCTTC. It specifies CSVFVGVRGYGYTF. This sequence joins TRBV29-1 and TRBJ1-2, with D possibly TRBD1 on 5 matching bases. CDR1 and CDR2 (germline): SQVTM, ANQGSEA. The CDR3 runs 14 residues. Deletions cut 6 bases from V and 4 bases from J, with 18 bases between.

This chain uses TRBV11-1 with TRBJ2-6; D may be TRBD1 or TRBD2 (5 bases each). Germline V gives CDR1 SGHAT, CDR2 FQDESV (reference sequence). The length of the CDR3 is 20 residues. V dropped 2 bases and J dropped 0 bases, with 20 bases sitting between them. CDR3 sequence (DNA): TGTGCCAGCAGCTTATTCTCGGGACGCTCGGTTGGCTCTGGGGCCAACGTCCTGACTTTC. It is translated as CASSLFSGRSVGSGANVLTF.

The chain carries TRBV2 and TRBJ2-1; 10 bases line up with TRBD2. The trim removed 4 bases at V and 3 bases at J, leaving 3 bases unmatched. CDR1 and CDR2 (germline): SNHLY, FYNNEI. The CDR3 extends over 15 amino acids. The CDR3 bases are TGTGCCAGCAGTGCCTCTAGCGGGGGCTACAATGAGCAGTTCTTC. Translation: CASSASSGGYNEQFF.

The CDR3 bases are TGTGCCAGCAGCGCCATACAGGGAACTGAAGCTTTCTTT. Its protein is CASSAIQGTEAFF. The chain employs TRBV9 and TRBJ1-1; tentatively, D is TRBD1 (6 bases). Germline CDR1 is SGDLS and CDR2 is YYNGEE. The CDR3 spans 13 residues. Trimming took 3 bases from V and 5 from J, leaving 11 bases between them. The variable domain in full, with the rest retrieved from reference TRBV9 and TRBJ1-1, is DSGVTQTPKHLITATGQRVTLRCSPRSGDLSVYWYQQSLDQGLQFLIQYYNGEERAKGNILERFSAQQFPDLHSELNLSSLELGDSALYFCASSAIQGTEAFFGQGTRLTVV.

The chain couples TRBV2 to TRBJ2-7; 8 nucleotides match TRBD1. The CDR3 runs 15 residues. Germline-derived CDR1 and CDR2 are SNHLY and FYNNEI. Trimming cost V 4 bases and J 0 bases; bases outside gene matches: 5. The CDR3 sequence: CASSGPGQDSYEQYF. The CDR3 DNA follows: TGTGCCAGCAGTGGACCGGGACAGGACTCCTACGAGCAGTACTTC.

The chain carries TRBV12-3 or TRBV12-4 and TRBJ2-7, with D possibly being TRBD1 (5 bases). The V end was cut by 0 bases, the J end by 3 bases, with 9 bases between. CDR3 length: 14 residues. CDR3 residues: CASSLALQGYEQYF. DNA for the CDR3: TGTGCCAGCAGTTTAGCGTTGCAGGGCTACGAGCAGTACTTC.

This chain connects TRBV29-1 to TRBJ2-1; D possibly uses TRBD1 or TRBD2 (6 bases each). From germline, CDR1 is SQVTM and CDR2 ANQGSEA. Deletions cut 4 bases from V and 7 bases from J, with 14 bases between. This CDR3 comprises 13 residues. CDR3 loop: CSVGGAGRNEQFF. The CDR3 DNA reads as TGCAGCGTTGGGGGGGCAGGGCGGAATGAGCAGTTCTTC.

V usage is TRBV5-6 and J usage is TRBJ1-5; possibly TRBD1 for D (6 bases). V was cut by 4 bases and J by 2 bases, with 16 bases left in between. CDR1 SGHDT and CDR2 YYEEEE come from the germline V gene. The CDR3 runs 16 residues. CDR3 nucleotides: TGTGCCAGCAGCCTGGCGAGGGGGGAGCGCAATCAGCCCCAGCATTTT. Its translation: CASSLARGERNQPQHF. The complete variable domain, with remaining parts taken from reference TRBV5-6 and TRBJ1-5, reads DAGVTQSPTHLIKTRGQQVTLRCSPKSGHDTVSWYQQALGQGPQFIFQYYEEEERQRGNFPDRFSGHQFPNYSSELNVNALLLGDSALYLCASSLARGERNQPQHFGDGTRLSIL.

This sequence joins TRBV20-1 and TRBJ1-2, with D unresolved. Per germline, CDR1 DFQATT and CDR2 SNEGSKA (reference sequence). Between the trimmed V and J ends, which lost 5 bases and 10 bases, there was a span of 20 bases. The CDR3 contains 13 residues. CDR3 bases: TGCAGTGCTGTTGTCGGACTAGAAGGTGTCTACACCTTC. This gives the protein CSAVVGLEGVYTF.

The V and J genes are TRBV29-1 and TRBJ2-7; maybe TRBD1 (6 bases). The CDR3 has 15 residues. Trimming took off 4 bases at V and 5 bases at J, with 21 bases between the two ends. Germline V gene lookup returns CDR1 SQVTM and CDR2 ANQGSEA. The CDR3 reads CSVAKSGHLRDEQYF. The CDR3, as DNA: TGCAGCGTTGCTAAATCGGGACATCTTAGGGACGAGCAGTACTTC.

The chain carries TRBV9 and TRBJ2-5; 7 bases map to TRBD2. From germline, CDR1 is SGDLS and CDR2 YYNGEE. The CDR3 has 14 residues. V shed 1 base, J shed 5 bases, and the junction held 5 bases outside the gene matches. This CDR3 is CASSVIGGGETQYF. In nucleotides, the CDR3 is TGTGCCAGCAGCGTAATAGGCGGGGGTGAGACCCAGTACTTC.

V gene TRBV30 combines with J gene TRBJ1-5; the D gene is possibly TRBD1 (5 bases). This CDR3 is built from 14 residues. Germline loops: CDR1 GTSNPN, CDR2 SVGIG (reference sequence). Trimming removed 1 base at V and 9 bases at J, with 16 bases between. CDR3 nucleotide sequence: TGTGCCTGGAGTGAAGGGGTCCGCCAACGGCCCCAGCATTTT. Protein product: CAWSEGVRQRPQHF.

The CDR3 DNA is TGCAGCGTTGGAGAACGGCCTATCTATGGCTACACCTTC. Translation gives CSVGERPIYGYTF. The chain is built from TRBV29-1 and TRBJ1-2; no clear D. This CDR3 has 13 amino acids. Trimming pared 4 bases from V and 4 bases from J, leaving 13 bases between. CDR1 and CDR2 (germline): SQVTM, ANQGSEA.

The genes are TRBV5-1 and TRBJ2-3, with D maybe TRBD2 (6 bases). V lost 7 bases and J 1 base, leaving 10 bases between the germline ends. Per germline, CDR1 SGHRS and CDR2 YFSETQ. This CDR3 contains 13 residues. The DNA for the CDR3 is TGCGCCAGCGGGGTAGCGGGCACAGATACGCAGTATTTT. Its translation is CASGVAGTDTQYF.